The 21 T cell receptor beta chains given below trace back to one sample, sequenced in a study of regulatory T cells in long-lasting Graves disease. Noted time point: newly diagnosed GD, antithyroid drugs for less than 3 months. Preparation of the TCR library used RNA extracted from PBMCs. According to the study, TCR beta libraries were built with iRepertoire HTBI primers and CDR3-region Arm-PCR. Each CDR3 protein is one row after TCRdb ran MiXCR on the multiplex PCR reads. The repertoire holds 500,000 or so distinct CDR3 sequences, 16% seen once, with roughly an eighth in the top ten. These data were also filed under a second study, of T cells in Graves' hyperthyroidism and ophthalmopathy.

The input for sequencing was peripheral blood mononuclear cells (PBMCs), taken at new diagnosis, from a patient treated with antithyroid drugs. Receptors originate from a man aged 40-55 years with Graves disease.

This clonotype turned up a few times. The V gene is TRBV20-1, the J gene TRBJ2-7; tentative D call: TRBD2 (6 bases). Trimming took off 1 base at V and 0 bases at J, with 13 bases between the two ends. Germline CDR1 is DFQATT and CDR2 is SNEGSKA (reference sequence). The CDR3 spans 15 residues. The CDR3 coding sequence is TGCAGTGCTAGAGTTGGACACGGGAGCTCCTACGAGCAGTACTTC. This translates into CSARVGHGSSYEQYF.

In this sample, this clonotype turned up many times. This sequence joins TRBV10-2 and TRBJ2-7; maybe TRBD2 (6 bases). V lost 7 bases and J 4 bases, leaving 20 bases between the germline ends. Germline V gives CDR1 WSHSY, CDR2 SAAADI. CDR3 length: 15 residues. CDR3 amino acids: CASTHPRGSGYEQYF. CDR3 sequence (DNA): TGCGCCAGCACTCATCCCCGGGGGAGTGGGTACGAGCAGTACTTC.

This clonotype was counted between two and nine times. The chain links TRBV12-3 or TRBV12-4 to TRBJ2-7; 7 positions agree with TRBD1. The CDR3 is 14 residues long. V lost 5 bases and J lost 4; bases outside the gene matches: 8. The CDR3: CASSPGQSGYEQYF. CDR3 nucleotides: TGTGCCAGCAGTCCGGGACAGTCCGGTTACGAGCAGTACTTC.

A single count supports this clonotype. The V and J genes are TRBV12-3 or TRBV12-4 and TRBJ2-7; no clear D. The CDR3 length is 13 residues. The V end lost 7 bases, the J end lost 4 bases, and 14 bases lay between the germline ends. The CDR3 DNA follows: TGTGCCAGCACCCTCGGACCCAAGTACGAGCAGTACTTC. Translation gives CASTLGPKYEQYF.

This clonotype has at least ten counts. CDR3 protein: CSARQPGLALSGELFF. CDR3 sequence (DNA): TGCAGTGCTAGGCAACCGGGACTAGCACTTTCCGGGGAGCTGTTTTTT. The gene calls are TRBV20-1 and TRBJ2-2; 9 bases are a match to TRBD2. CDR1 DFQATT and CDR2 SNEGSKA come from the germline V gene (reference sequence). V was clipped by 3 bases and J by 6 bases; unmatched bases: 11. This CDR3 region has 16 residues.

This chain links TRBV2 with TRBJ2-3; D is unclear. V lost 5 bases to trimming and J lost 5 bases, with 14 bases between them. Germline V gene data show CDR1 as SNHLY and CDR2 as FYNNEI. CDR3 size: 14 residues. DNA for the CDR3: TGTGCCAGCAGTTCGAGCTCCCGAGTAGATACGCAGTATTTT. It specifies CASSSSSRVDTQYF.

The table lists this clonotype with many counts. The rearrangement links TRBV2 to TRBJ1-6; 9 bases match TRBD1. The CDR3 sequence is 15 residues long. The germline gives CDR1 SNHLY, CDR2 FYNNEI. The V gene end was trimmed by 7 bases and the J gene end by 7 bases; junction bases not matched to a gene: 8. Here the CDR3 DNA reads TGTGCCAGCAACGGACAGGGGCCAAGAAATTCACCCCTCCACTTT. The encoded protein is CASNGQGPRNSPLHF.

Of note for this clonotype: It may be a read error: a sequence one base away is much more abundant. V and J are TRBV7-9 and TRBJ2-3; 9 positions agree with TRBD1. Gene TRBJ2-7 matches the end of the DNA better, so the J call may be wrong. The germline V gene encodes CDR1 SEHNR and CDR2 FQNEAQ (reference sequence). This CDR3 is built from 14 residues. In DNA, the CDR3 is TGTGCCAGCAGCTTGGGGGACAGGGCCGATGAGCAGTACTTC. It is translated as CASSLGDRADEQYF.

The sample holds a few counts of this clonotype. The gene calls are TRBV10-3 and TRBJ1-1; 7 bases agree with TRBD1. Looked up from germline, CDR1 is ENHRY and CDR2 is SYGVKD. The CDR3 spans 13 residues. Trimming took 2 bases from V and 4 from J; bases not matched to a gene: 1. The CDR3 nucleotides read TGTGCCATCAGTGAGAACAGGGGCACTGAAGCTTTCTTT. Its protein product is CAISENRGTEAFF.

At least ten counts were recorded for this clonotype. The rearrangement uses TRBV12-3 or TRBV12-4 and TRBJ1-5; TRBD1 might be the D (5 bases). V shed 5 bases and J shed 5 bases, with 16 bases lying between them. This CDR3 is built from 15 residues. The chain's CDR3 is CASSRQGSGYQPQHF. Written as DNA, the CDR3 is TGTGCCAGCAGTCGCCAGGGTTCGGGGTATCAGCCCCAGCATTTT.

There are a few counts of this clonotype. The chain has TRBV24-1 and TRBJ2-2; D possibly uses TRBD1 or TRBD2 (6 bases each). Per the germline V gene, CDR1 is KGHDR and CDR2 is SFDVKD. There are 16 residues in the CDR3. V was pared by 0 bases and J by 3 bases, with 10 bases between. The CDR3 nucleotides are TGTGCCACCAGTGATTTGTCGGGGGCCGACACCGGGGAGCTGTTTTTT. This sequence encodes CATSDLSGADTGELFF.

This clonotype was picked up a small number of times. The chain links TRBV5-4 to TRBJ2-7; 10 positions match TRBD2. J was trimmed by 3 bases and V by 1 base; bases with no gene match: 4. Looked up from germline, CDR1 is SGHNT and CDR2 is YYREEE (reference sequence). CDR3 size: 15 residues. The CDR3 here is CASSLSSGSVYEQYF. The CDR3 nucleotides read TGTGCCAGCAGCTTGTCTAGCGGGAGCGTCTACGAGCAGTACTTC.

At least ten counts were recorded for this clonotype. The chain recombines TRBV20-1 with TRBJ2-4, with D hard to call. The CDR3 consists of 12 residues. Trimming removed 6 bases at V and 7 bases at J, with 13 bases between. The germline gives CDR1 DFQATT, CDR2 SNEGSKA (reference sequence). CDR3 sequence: CSAEPLQNIQYF. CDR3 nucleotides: TGCAGTGCGGAACCCCTCCAGAACATTCAGTACTTC.

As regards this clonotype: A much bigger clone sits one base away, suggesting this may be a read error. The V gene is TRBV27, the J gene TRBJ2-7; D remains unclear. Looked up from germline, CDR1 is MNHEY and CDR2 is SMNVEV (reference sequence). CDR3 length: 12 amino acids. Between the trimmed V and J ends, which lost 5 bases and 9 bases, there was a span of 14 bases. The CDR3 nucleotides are TGTGCCAGCAGTACGGACGGCAGGAGGCAGTACTTC. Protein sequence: CASSTDGRRQYF.

The CDR3 bases are TGTGCCAGCAGACCGGGCCCCCGGGCCGGGGAGCTGTTTTTT. Protein: CASRPGPRAGELFF. V gene TRBV6-1 combines with J gene TRBJ2-2; D remains unclear. V was pared by 6 bases and J by 6 bases, with 14 bases between. This CDR3 has 14 amino acids. Germline values: CDR1 MNHNS, CDR2 SASEGT.

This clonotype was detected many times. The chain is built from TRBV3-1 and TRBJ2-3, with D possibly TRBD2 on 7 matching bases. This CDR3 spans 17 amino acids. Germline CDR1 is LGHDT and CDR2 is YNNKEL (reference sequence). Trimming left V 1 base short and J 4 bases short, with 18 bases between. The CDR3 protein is CASSQGKTRGRADTQYF. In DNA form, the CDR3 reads TGTGCCAGCAGCCAAGGCAAGACTAGGGGGAGGGCAGATACGCAGTATTTT.

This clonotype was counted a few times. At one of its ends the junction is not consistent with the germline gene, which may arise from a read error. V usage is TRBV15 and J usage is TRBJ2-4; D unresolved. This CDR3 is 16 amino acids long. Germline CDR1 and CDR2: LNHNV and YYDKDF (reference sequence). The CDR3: CATGRARIVAKNIQYF. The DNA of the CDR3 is TGTGCCACCGGCAGAGCGAGGATAGTAGCCAAAAACATTCAGTACTTC. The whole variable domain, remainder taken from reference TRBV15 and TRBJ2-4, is DAMVIQNPRYQVTQFGKPVTLSCSQTLNHNVMYWYQQKSSQAPKLLFHYYDKDFNNEADTPDNFQSRRPNTSFCFLDIRSPGLGDTAMYLCATGRARIVAKNIQYFGAGTRLSVL.

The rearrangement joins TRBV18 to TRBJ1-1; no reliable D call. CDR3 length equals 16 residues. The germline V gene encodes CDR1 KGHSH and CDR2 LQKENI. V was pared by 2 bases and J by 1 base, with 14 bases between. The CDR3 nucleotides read TGTGCCAGCTCACCAACAATGGCCATCCAGAACACTGAAGCTTTCTTT. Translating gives CASSPTMAIQNTEAFF.

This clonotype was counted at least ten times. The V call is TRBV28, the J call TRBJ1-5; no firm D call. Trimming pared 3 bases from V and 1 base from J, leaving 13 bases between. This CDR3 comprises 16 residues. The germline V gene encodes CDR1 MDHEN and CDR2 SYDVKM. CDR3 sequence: CASSLSATRSNQPQHF. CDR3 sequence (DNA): TGTGCCAGCAGTTTGTCAGCTACGCGGAGCAATCAGCCCCAGCATTTT.

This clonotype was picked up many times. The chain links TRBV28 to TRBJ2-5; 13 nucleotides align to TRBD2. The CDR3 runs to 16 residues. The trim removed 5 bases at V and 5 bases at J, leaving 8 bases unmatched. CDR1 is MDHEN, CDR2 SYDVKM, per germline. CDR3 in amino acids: CASSLGTSGIGETQYF. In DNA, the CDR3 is TGTGCCAGCAGTCTCGGGACTAGCGGGATTGGTGAGACCCAGTACTTC.

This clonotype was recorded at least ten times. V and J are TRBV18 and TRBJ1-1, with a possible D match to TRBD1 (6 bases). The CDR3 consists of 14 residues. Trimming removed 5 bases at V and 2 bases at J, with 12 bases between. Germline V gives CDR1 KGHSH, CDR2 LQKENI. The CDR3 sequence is CASSSEGVNTEAFF. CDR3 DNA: TGTGCCAGCTCATCCGAGGGGGTTAACACTGAAGCTTTCTTT. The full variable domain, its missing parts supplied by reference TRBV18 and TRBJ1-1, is NAGVMQNPRHLVRRRGQEARLRCSPMKGHSHVYWYRQLPEEGLKFMVYLQKENIIDESGMPKERFSAEFPKEGPSILRIQQVVRGDSAAYFCASSSEGVNTEAFFGQGTRLTVV.